This record covers a single T cell receptor beta chain. Germline-derived CDR1 and CDR2 are LGHNA and YNFKEQ. This CDR3 is built from 15 residues. V was clipped by 1 base and J by 1 base, with 8 bases between them. Per the authors' pipeline: Amplifying reference gene primers gave estimates of nucleated cell counts. Clones were read by immunoSEQ multiplex PCR, and TCRdb kept only the in-frame ones, dropping some. V and J calls and clone size follow that table, whereas D and trimming were derived from the DNA. The sample lists around 620,000 clones, more than 80% occurring once. This entry comes from a study of blood T cell repertoires in COVID-19. Across the whole study: There were acute and convalescent COVID-19 samples, and they came from the United States, Italy and Spain. The cDNA or gDNA used as material had been derived from T cells, B-cell-depleted T cells, or PBMCs.

This chain joins TRBV4-2 and TRBJ1-5, with a tentative D call TRBD1 (5 bases). The sequence came from a woman younger than 30 with acute or convalescent COVID-19. The sequenced sample consisted of peripheral blood. In DNA, the CDR3 is TGTGCCAGCAGCCAAGCCGGGGGGAGCAATCAGCCCCAGCATTTT. Protein product: CASSQAGGSNQPQHF.